Many counts were recorded for the clone carrying this T cell receptor (beta chain). The antigen is unknown. This sample stems from a study of T cell repertoires in cytomegalovirus infection. For the study at large: Signatures in public TCR beta sequences pointed to both CMV infection and matching HLA type. The study, taken as a whole, reports: Adding up the frequency of public TCR beta families identified people who carried CMV plus the relevant HLA. Across the ex vivo response, the dominant clonotypes were HLA-C-restricted CMV-specific TCR beta clonotypes.

Unmatched junction bases numbered 3, after V lost 0 bases and J lost 1 base. In germline, CDR1 is ENHRY, CDR2 SYGVKD. The CDR3 loop spans 17 amino acids. TCRdb called the reads again in MiXCR, with one record for every CDR3 protein. The table lists some 300,000 distinct CDR3 sequences, 9.6% of them singletons, with less than 3% in the top ten. Input material: PBMCs. The chain combines TRBV10-3 with TRBJ2-1; 10 bases fit TRBD2. This receptor was taken from a human donor in good health (CMV status not recorded). Some clones in this sample may be carry-over from other donors' samples. CDR3: CAISESLSGGSYNEQFF. The CDR3 DNA reads as TGTGCCATCAGTGAGTCGCTTAGCGGGGGGTCCTACAATGAGCAGTTCTTC.